This TCR beta chain was documented in a study of cytomegalovirus exposure and HLA in healthy donors. The CDR3 sequence is 13 residues long. V gave up 10 bases and J gave up 3 bases, with 15 bases separating them. The germline CDR1 and CDR2 sequences are ENHRY and SYGVKD. Sequencing was performed with immunoSEQ multiplex PCR; in TCRdb, only in-frame clones are kept and a portion is missing. Of under 200,000 clones in the sample, approximately 87% are singletons; the top ten hold 4.5% to 7%. Sequencing was performed on PBMCs. The chain combines TRBV10-3 with TRBJ1-1; D not resolved. The clonotype originates from a woman in her 30s in good health and CMV-seronegative. CDR3 bases: TGTGCCACGACCGGGGATCCGGACACTGAAGCTTTCTTT. It is translated as CATTGDPDTEAFF.